The present TCR beta chain was sequenced within a study of control samples from healthy donors and cancer patients. Produced via immunoSEQ multiplex PCR; TCRdb's table is partial and in-frame only. Its table records about 200,000 clones. Per the germline V gene, CDR1 is LGHDT and CDR2 is YNNKEL (reference sequence). V was pared by 6 bases and J by 7 bases, with 13 bases between. The CDR3 is 14 amino acids. Sequenced sample: blood. V usage is TRBV3-1 (or the pseudogene TRBV3-2) and J usage is TRBJ1-6; maybe TRBD1 (6 bases). This sequence was found in a woman in her thirties in good health. The CDR3 reads CASRLQGGNSPLHF. CDR3 in DNA: TGTGCCAGCAGACTACAGGGAGGGAATTCACCCCTCCACTTT.